These 19 T cell receptor beta chains share one sample of origin, sequenced in a study of shared clonotypes between healthy human individuals. Libraries were prepared by immunoSEQ multiplex PCR; TCRdb keeps only in-frame clonotypes and omits some of them. The repertoire holds approximately 1.5 million clones, with approximately 98% as singletons. Sequenced sample: naive CD4+ T cells sorted from blood. Subset denoted: CD45RA+ positively selected. These receptors were collected from a man aged 25 to 45 in good health.

The chain uses TRBV14 and TRBJ2-7; the match to TRBD2 covers 11 bases. Germline CDR1 and CDR2: SGHDN and FVKESK. After removal of 4 bases from V and 3 bases from J, the junction contained 5 bases not matched to a gene. The CDR3 contains 15 residues. The CDR3 region is CASSLGTSGNYEQYF. CDR3 in DNA: TGTGCCAGCAGCCTCGGGACTAGCGGAAACTACGAGCAGTACTTC.

This chain links TRBV5-1 with TRBJ2-7, with 8 bases that match TRBD1. Germline V gene lookup returns CDR1 SGHRS and CDR2 YFSETQ. J was trimmed by 0 bases and V by 4 bases; bases with no gene match: 6. This CDR3 spans 15 amino acids. For the CDR3, the DNA is TGCGCCAGCAGCCCAGGGGACAGGAGCTCCTACGAGCAGTACTTC. Translation gives CASSPGDRSSYEQYF. The whole variable domain, remainder taken from reference TRBV5-1 and TRBJ2-7, is KAGVTQTPRYLIKTRGQQVTLSCSPISGHRSVSWYQQTPGQGLQFLFEYFSETQRNKGNFPGRFSGRQFSNSRSEMNVSTLELGDSALYLCASSPGDRSSYEQYFGPGTRLTVT.

The CDR3 sequence is CASSLLQVSGNTIYF. CDR3 sequence (DNA): TGCGCCAGCAGCCTCCTACAGGTCTCTGGAAACACCATATATTTT. The rearrangement links TRBV4-1 to TRBJ1-3, with D possibly being TRBD1 (5 bases). This CDR3 comprises 15 residues. Germline V lookup: CDR1 MGHRA, CDR2 YSYEKL. Trimming removed 4 bases at V and 0 bases at J, with 10 bases between.

This chain uses TRBV5-4 with TRBJ1-1, with 9 bases aligning to TRBD1. Trimming took 2 bases from V and 1 from J; bases not matched to a gene: 3. CDR3 length equals 15 residues. Germline V gene lookup returns CDR1 SGHNT and CDR2 YYREEE (reference sequence). This CDR3 is CASSLLQGANTEAFF. The CDR3 DNA reads as TGTGCCAGCAGCTTACTACAGGGGGCGAACACTGAAGCTTTCTTT.

This clone has just one count. The chain has TRBV4-1 and TRBJ2-1; 8 nucleotides line up with TRBD2. The ends lost 4 bases at V and 5 bases at J; junction bases unmatched: 10. The length of the CDR3 is 16 residues. Germline lookup yields CDR1 MGHRA and CDR2 YSYEKL. The CDR3 is CASSLVGREVHNEQFF. CDR3 bases: TGCGCCAGCAGCCTGGTCGGGCGGGAGGTTCACAATGAGCAGTTCTTC.

For this clone: Distinct nucleotide sequences in the sample also encode this CDR3. This chain links TRBV18 with TRBJ2-5; D call uncertain. Looked up from germline, CDR1 is KGHSH and CDR2 is LQKENI. V gave up 2 bases and J gave up 3 bases, with 4 bases separating them. The CDR3 totals 12 residues. The CDR3 spells CASSPSEETQYF. For the CDR3, the DNA is TGTGCCAGCTCACCATCGGAAGAGACCCAGTACTTC.

The rearrangement links TRBV6-5 to TRBJ1-5; 7 bases are a match to TRBD1. Germline trimming cut 8 bases from V and 5 bases from J; bases unmatched to any gene: 9. Germline V gene lookup returns CDR1 MNHEY and CDR2 SVGAGI. This CDR3 spans 14 amino acids. CDR3 sequence (DNA): TGTGCCAGCGCCCCCAGGGGGTGGGATCAGCCCCAGCATTTT. Its protein is CASAPRGWDQPQHF.

The chain recombines TRBV7-9 with TRBJ1-4, with 8 positions matching TRBD1. Germline values: CDR1 SEHNR, CDR2 FQNEAQ (reference sequence). The CDR3 contains 15 residues. J gave up 6 bases and V 0 bases, and 3 bases lay outside the gene matches. CDR3 in amino acids: CASSLAQDRDEKLFF. The CDR3 DNA reads TGTGCCAGCAGCTTAGCCCAGGACAGGGATGAAAAACTGTTTTTT.

The V call is TRBV18, the J call TRBJ2-5, with D possibly matching TRBD1 (5 bases). Trimming removed 3 bases at V and 1 base at J, with 9 bases between. Per germline, CDR1 KGHSH and CDR2 LQKENI. The CDR3 contains 14 residues. CDR3: CASSPLDTQETQYF. The CDR3 bases are TGTGCCAGCTCACCTCTGGACACCCAAGAGACCCAGTACTTC.

V is TRBV19 and J is TRBJ1-1; tentatively, D is TRBD1 (6 bases). Trimming took off 6 bases at V and 1 base at J, with 18 bases between the two ends. Germline V CDR1 and CDR2: LNHDA, SQIVND (reference sequence). The CDR3 contains 16 residues. CDR3 sequence (DNA): TGTGCCAGTAGGAATCCTACAGGGACCCAGAACACTGAAGCTTTCTTT. It translates to CASRNPTGTQNTEAFF.

This chain uses TRBV27 with TRBJ1-5, with D hard to call. V was shortened by 4 bases and J by 0 bases, with 4 bases between the two germline ends. Germline V gives CDR1 MNHEY, CDR2 SMNVEV (reference sequence). The CDR3 length is 13 residues. CDR3 sequence (DNA): TGTGCCAGCAGTTCCGCTAGCAATCAGCCCCAGCATTTT. Amino acid sequence: CASSSASNQPQHF.

As concerns this clone: The same CDR3 arises from other DNA sequences in this sample as well. The chain has TRBV19 and TRBJ2-1; 8 bases map to TRBD1. The CDR3 spans 15 residues. The V gene's germline CDR1 is LNHDA and CDR2 SQIVND (reference sequence). After removal of 4 bases from V and 4 bases from J, the junction contained 6 bases not matched to a gene. The CDR3 here is CASSTGTGPYNEQFF. The CDR3 DNA follows: TGTGCCAGTAGTACGGGGACAGGTCCTTACAATGAGCAGTTCTTC.

V usage is TRBV5-1 and J usage is TRBJ2-1; a possible D gene is TRBD1 (6 bases). The CDR3 is made up of 14 amino acids. The germline gives CDR1 SGHRS, CDR2 YFSETQ. The V end lost 1 base, the J end lost 9 bases, and 14 bases lay between the germline ends. The CDR3 bases are TGCGCCAGCAGCTTGTCAGGTGGGGGCGGTGAGCAGTTCTTC. As protein: CASSLSGGGGEQFF.

The CDR3 region has the DNA TGTGCCAGCAGCCATCCTCTCCGAGACACAGATACGCAGTATTTT. Amino acids: CASSHPLRDTDTQYF. The V gene is TRBV14, the J gene TRBJ2-3; D unclear. The germline V and J ends were trimmed by 3 bases and 2 bases, with 12 bases remaining between them. The CDR3 is 15 amino acids. From germline, CDR1 is SGHDN and CDR2 FVKESK. Full variable domain (remainder filled in from reference TRBV14 and TRBJ2-3): EAGVTQFPSHSVIEKGQTVTLRCDPISGHDNLYWYRRVMGKEIKFLLHFVKESKQDESGMPNNRFLAERTGGTYSTLKVQPAELEDSGVYFCASSHPLRDTDTQYFGPGTRLTVL.

The chain is built from TRBV28 and TRBJ1-1, with 9 bases matching TRBD1. The V gene end was trimmed by 6 bases and the J gene end by 6 bases; junction bases not matched to a gene: 14. Germline lookup yields CDR1 MDHEN and CDR2 SYDVKM. The CDR3 is 16 residues long. This CDR3 reads CASRNSGDRVRAEAFF. Written as DNA, the CDR3 is TGTGCCAGCAGAAACTCAGGGGACAGGGTACGGGCTGAAGCTTTCTTT. Supplemented by reference TRBV28 and TRBJ1-1, the full variable domain reads DVKVTQSSRYLVKRTGEKVFLECVQDMDHENMFWYRQDPGLGLRLIYFSYDVKMKEKGDIPEGYSVSREKKERFSLILESASTNQTSMYLCASRNSGDRVRAEAFFGQGTRLTVV.

This chain uses TRBV19 with TRBJ1-5; D uncertain. V was shortened by 7 bases and J by 7 bases, with 14 bases between the two germline ends. The CDR3 is 13 amino acids. CDR1 is LNHDA, CDR2 SQIVND, per germline (reference sequence). In nucleotides, the CDR3 is TGTGCCAGTAATTCCCTACTGAACCAGCCCCAGCATTTT. It codes for CASNSLLNQPQHF.

Concerning this clone itself: An end of the junction differs from the germline gene, which may be a read error. The chain employs TRBV7-3 and TRBJ2-2; TRBD1 aligns across 9 bases. The germline CDR1 and CDR2 sequences are SGHTA and FQGTGA. CDR3 size: 16 residues. CDR3 sequence reads: CASSLTGQGTTGELFF. CDR3 coding DNA: TGTGCCAGCAGCCTAACGGGACAGGGTACCACCGGGGAGCTGTTTTTT.

The CDR3 protein is CASSQPSTSGDEQFF. The CDR3 DNA is TGTGCCAGCAGCCAACCATCGACTAGCGGTGATGAGCAGTTCTTC. The V gene is TRBV4-2, the J gene TRBJ2-1, with 9 nucleotides matching TRBD2. Germline V CDR1 and CDR2: LGHNA, YNFKEQ. The J segment lost 8 bases and the V segment lost 2 bases, leaving 7 bases of the junction unmatched. This CDR3 spans 15 amino acids.

This chain connects TRBV18 to TRBJ2-7; TRBD2 matches 7 bases. This CDR3 comprises 16 residues. From germline, CDR1 is KGHSH and CDR2 LQKENI. The ends lost 2 bases at V and 4 bases at J; junction bases unmatched: 11. CDR3 in amino acids: CASSPSPRAGVYEQYF. CDR3 DNA sequence: TGTGCCAGCTCACCAAGCCCCAGGGCGGGGGTTTACGAGCAGTACTTC.